Below, one TCR beta chain is given with its context. The antigen is unknown. The table came from immunoSEQ multiplex PCR; TCRdb's copy has only in-frame clones and leaves some out. This sample yields roughly 51,000 clones, of which 82% are seen a single time; approximately 3.3% belongs to the top ten. Germline V gene data show CDR1 as SGDLS and CDR2 as YYNGEE. CDR3 length: 14 residues. V lost 3 bases and J lost 2, with 11 bases in between. The data belong to a study of a mutant IDH1 vaccine in newly diagnosed glioma. Overall study: Males made up about 60% and females about 40% of treated patients, whose mean age was roughly 40 years.

Specified time point: week 5, during vaccination. Topical imiquimod accompanied each vaccine dose, which consisted of 300 ug of mutant IDH1 20-mer peptide. Donor diagnoses consisted of new WHO grade 3 or 4 IDH1-mutant, ATRX-lost astrocytomas. Study-level findings and limits: Of all patients, about 94% showed vaccine-induced immune responses.

This chain connects TRBV9 to TRBJ1-1; TRBD1 might be the D (5 bases). The sample here was PBMCs, taken from a glioma patient whose treatment included an IDH1 peptide vaccine. The receptor was derived from a woman under 30 with glioma. Some clones in this sample may be carry-over from other donors' samples. The CDR3, as DNA: TGTGCCAGCAGCGGAAGGGGTTTAAACACTGAAGCTTTCTTT. Translating it yields CASSGRGLNTEAFF.